This TCR beta chain originates from a study of cytomegalovirus exposure and HLA in healthy donors. Assay used: immunoSEQ multiplex PCR; TCRdb lists only in-frame clones, some missing. The data show 200,000 to 250,000 clones, with roughly 84% seen just once and over 13% held by the top ten. V was clipped by 4 bases and J by 6 bases, with 17 bases between them. CDR1 and CDR2 from the germline V gene are SGDLS and YYNGEE. The length of the CDR3 is 15 residues. To note about this clone: Its specificity is not known.

Overall study results and limits: In vitro data verified a few CMV-associated chains as specific for CMV antigens. The study designated fewer than 200 TCR beta chains cytomegalovirus-associated.

The clonotype originates from a woman aged 30 to 39 in good health and CMV-seropositive. Sequencing was performed on PBMCs. This chain joins TRBV9 and TRBJ2-1; TRBD1 or TRBD2 may be the D gene (5 bases each). CDR3 DNA: TGTGCCAGCAGCCTCGAGGGACCAAATCTCAATGAGCAGTTCTTC. It is translated as CASSLEGPNLNEQFF.